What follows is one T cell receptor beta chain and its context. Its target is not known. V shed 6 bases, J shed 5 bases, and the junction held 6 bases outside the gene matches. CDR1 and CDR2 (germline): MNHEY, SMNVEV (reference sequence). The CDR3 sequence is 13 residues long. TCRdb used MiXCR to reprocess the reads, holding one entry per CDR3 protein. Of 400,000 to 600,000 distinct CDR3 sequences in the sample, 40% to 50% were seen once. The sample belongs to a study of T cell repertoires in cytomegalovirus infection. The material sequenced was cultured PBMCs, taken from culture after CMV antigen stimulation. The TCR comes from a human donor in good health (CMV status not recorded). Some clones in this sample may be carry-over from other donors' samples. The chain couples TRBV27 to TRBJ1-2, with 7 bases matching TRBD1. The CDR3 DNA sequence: TGTGCCAGCAGACCCGGGACAGCTTATGGCTACACCTTC. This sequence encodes CASRPGTAYGYTF.